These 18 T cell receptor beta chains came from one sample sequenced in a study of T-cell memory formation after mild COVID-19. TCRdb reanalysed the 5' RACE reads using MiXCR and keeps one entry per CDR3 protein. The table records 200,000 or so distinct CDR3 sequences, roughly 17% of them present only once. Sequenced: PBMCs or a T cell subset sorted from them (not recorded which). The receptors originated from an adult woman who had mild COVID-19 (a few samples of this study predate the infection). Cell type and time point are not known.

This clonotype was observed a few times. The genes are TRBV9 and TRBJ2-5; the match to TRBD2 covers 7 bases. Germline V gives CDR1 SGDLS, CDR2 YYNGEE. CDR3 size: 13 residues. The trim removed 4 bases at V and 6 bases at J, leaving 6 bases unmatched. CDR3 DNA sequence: TGTGCCAGCAGCCCTCCGGGACTACAGACCCAGTACTTC. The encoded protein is CASSPPGLQTQYF.

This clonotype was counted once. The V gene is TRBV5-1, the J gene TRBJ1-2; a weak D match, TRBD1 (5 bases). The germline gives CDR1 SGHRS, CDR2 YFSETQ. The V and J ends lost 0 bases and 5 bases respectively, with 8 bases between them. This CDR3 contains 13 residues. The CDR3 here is CASSLETDYGYTF. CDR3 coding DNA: TGCGCCAGCAGCTTGGAGACAGATTATGGCTACACCTTC.

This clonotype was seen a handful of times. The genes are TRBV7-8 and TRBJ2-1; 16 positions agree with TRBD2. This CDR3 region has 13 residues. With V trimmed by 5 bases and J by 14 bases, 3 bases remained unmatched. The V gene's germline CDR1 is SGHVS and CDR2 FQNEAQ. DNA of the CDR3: TGTGCCAGCAGCGTGGGACTAGCGGGGGGGAAGTTCTTC. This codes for CASSVGLAGGKFF.

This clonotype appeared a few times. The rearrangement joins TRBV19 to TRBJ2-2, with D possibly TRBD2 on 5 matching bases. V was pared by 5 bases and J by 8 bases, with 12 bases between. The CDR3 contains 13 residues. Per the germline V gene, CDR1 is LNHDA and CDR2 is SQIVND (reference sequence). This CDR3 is CASSYRTPGELFF. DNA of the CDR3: TGTGCCAGTAGTTACCGGACTCCGGGGGAGCTGTTTTTT. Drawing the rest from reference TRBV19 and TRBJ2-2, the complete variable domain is DGGITQSPKYLFRKEGQNVTLSCEQNLNHDAMYWYRQDPGQGLRLIYYSQIVNDFQKGDIAEGYSVSREKKESFPLTVTSAQKNPTAFYLCASSYRTPGELFFGEGSRLTVL.

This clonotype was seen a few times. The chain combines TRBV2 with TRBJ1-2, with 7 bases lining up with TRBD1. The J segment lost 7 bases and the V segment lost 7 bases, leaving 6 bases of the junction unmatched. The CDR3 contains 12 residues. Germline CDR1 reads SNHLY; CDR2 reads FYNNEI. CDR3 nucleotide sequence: TGTGCCAGCACTTACGGACAGGCTGGCTACACCTTC. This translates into CASTYGQAGYTF.

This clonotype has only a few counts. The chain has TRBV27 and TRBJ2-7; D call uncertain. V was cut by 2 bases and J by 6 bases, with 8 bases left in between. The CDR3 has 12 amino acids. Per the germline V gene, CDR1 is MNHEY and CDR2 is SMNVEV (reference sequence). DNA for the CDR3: TGTGCCAGCAGTTTACCGACCGGCGAGCAGTACTTC. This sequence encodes CASSLPTGEQYF.

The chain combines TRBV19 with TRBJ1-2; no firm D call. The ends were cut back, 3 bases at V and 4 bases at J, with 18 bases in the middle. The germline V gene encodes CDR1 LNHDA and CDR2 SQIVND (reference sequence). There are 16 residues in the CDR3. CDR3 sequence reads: CASSISSGGNFYGYTF. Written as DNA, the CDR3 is TGTGCCAGTAGTATCTCGTCAGGCGGGAATTTCTATGGCTACACCTTC.

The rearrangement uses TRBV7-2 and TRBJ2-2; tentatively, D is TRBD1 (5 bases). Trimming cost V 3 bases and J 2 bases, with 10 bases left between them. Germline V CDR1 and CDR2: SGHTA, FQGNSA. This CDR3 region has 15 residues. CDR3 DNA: TGTGCCAGCAGCTTTGGCAGGGTCAACACCGGGGAGCTGTTTTTT. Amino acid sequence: CASSFGRVNTGELFF.

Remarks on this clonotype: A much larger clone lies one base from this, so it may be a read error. For the CDR3, the DNA is TGTGCCAGCACCTCGCCTCGGAACACTGAAGCTTCCTTT. This translates into CASTSPRNTEASF. J is TRBJ1-1 and V is TRBV12-3 or TRBV12-4; the D is unclear. This CDR3 has 13 amino acids.

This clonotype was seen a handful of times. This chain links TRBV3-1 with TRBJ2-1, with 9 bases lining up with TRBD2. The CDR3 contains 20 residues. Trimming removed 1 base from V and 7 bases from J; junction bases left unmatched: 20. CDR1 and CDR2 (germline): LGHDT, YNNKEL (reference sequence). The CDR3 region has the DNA TGTGCCAGCAGCCAAGCTTCCCTAGCGGGGAGAGGGGAATGGAGAAATGAGCAGTTCTTC. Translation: CASSQASLAGRGEWRNEQFF.

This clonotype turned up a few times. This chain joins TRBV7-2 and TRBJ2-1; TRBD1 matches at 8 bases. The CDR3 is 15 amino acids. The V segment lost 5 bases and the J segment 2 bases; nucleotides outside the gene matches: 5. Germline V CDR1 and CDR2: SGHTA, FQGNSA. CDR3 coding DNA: TGTGCCAGCAGCCCCCGGGACAGGCCCTACAATGAGCAGTTCTTC. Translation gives CASSPRDRPYNEQFF. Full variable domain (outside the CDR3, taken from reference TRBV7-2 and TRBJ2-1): GAGVSQSPSNKVTEKGKDVELRCDPISGHTALYWYRQSLGQGLEFLIYFQGNSAPDKSGLPSDRFSAERTGGSVSTLTIQRTQQEDSAVYLCASSPRDRPYNEQFFGPGTRLTVL.

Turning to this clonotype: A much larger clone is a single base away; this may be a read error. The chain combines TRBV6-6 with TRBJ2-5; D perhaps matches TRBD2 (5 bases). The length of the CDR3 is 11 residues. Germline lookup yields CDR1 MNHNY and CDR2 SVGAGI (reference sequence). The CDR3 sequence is CVSRGPETQYF. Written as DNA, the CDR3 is TGTGTCAGCAGAGGGCCGGAGACCCAGTACTTC.

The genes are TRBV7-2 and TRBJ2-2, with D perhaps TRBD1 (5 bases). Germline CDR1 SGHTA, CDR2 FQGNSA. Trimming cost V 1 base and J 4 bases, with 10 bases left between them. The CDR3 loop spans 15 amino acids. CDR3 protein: CASSLGRVRTGELFF. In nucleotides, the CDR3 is TGTGCCAGCAGCTTAGGCAGGGTACGCACCGGGGAGCTGTTTTTT.

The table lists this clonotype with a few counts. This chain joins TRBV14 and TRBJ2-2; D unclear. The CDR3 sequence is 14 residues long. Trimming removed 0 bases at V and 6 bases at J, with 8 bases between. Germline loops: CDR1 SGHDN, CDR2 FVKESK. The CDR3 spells CASSQDRASGELFF. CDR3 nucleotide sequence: TGTGCCAGCAGCCAAGATAGGGCTTCCGGGGAGCTGTTTTTT.

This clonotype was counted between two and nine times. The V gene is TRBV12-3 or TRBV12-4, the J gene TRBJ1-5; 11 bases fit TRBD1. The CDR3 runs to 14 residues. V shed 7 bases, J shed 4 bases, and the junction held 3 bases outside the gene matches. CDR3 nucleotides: TGTGCCAGCACTGGGACAGGGGGAAATCAGCCCCAGCATTTT. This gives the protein CASTGTGGNQPQHF.

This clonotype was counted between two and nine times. CDR3 region: CASSRGSGSSYEQYF. CDR3 coding DNA: TGCGCCAGCAGCCGGGGGAGCGGTAGCTCCTACGAGCAGTACTTC. This sequence joins TRBV5-1 and TRBJ2-7, with D possibly matching TRBD2 (6 bases). Germline V gene lookup returns CDR1 SGHRS and CDR2 YFSETQ. The V and J ends lost 4 bases and 0 bases respectively, with 14 bases between them. The CDR3 is made up of 15 amino acids.

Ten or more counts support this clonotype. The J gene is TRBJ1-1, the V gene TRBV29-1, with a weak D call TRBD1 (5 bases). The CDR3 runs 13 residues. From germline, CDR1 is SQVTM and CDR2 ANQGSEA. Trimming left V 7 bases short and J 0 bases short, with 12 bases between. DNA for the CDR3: TGCAGCGGTCGACAGTCCATGAACACTGAAGCTTTCTTT. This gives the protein CSGRQSMNTEAFF. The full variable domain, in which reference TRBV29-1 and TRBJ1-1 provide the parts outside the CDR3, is SAVISQKPSRDICQRGTSLTIQCQVDSQVTMMFWYRQQPGQSLTLIATANQGSEATYESGFVIDKFPISRPNLTFSTLTVSNMSPEDSSIYLCSGRQSMNTEAFFGQGTRLTVV.

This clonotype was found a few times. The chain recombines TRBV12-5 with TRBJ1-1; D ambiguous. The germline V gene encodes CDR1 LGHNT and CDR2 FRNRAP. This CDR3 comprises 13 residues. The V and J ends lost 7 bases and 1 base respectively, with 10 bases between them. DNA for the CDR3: TGTGCTAGTGCCCTGGGGTGGAACACTGAAGCTTTCTTT. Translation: CASALGWNTEAFF.